This T cell receptor (beta chain) was recorded in a study of CXCR3-negative and CXCR3-positive naive CD8 T cells. Researchers prepared the TRB cDNA libraries using 5' RACE with UMI labels. TCRdb re-called the 5' RACE reads; every CDR3 protein appears as one record, without DNA. The sample holds more than 50,000 distinct CDR3 sequences. Whole-study findings and limits: For naive cells, CXCR3-negative and CXCR3-positive subsets had similar TRBV-TRBJ usage; for memory cells, usage differed.

CDR3 length: 14 amino acids. Germline V gene lookup returns CDR1 LGHNA and CDR2 YNFKEQ. As concerns this clonotype: Its cognate antigen is unknown.

The source is a human donor in good health. Some clones in this sample may be carry-over from other donors' samples. This chain joins TRBV4-2 and TRBJ2-7; TCRdb names TRBD1, which stays unverified in the absence of DNA. Sequencing was done on a sample of naive CXCR3- CD8+ T cells from blood. Noted subset: CD45RO-CCR7+CD27+CD95- naive CD8+ T cells lacking CXCR3 (TNR3-). CDR3 in amino acids: CASMGDGVAHEQYF.